The clone carrying this T cell receptor beta chain was recorded many times. Its antigen is unknown. The sample is drawn from a study of T cells in Graves' hyperthyroidism and ophthalmopathy. Turning to the study itself: Pretreatment peripheral blood was obtained at initial diagnosis. Overall study findings and caveats: Clonotypes that were expanded in thyroid above 0.001 mostly appeared in blood too.

Calling Graves' hyperthyroidism stable meant ophthalmopathy did not progress within 18 months. Those with hyperthyroidism were 18 to 65 years old, newly diagnosed, and ill for under 2 months. Trimming took 6 bases from V and 3 from J; bases not matched to a gene: 12. This CDR3 is 16 amino acids long. Germline V gene sequence: CDR1 DFQATT, CDR2 SNEGSKA (reference sequence). It was RNA transcripts that yielded the amplified TCR beta CDR3 regions. An initial round of RT-PCR targeting the TCR CDR3 relied on the HTBI primer set. TCRdb passed the multiplex PCR reads through MiXCR, listing each CDR3 protein once. The sample has a few hundred thousand distinct CDR3 sequences; about 12% are singletons.

The gene calls are TRBV20-1 and TRBJ2-3; TRBD2 matches at 10 bases. The TCR sequence derives from a woman under 30 with Graves' hyperthyroidism. The sample was blood. CDR3 in amino acids: CSAPPKRGGNTDTQYF. DNA for the CDR3: TGCAGTGCCCCTCCCAAGCGGGGGGGTAATACAGATACGCAGTATTTT.